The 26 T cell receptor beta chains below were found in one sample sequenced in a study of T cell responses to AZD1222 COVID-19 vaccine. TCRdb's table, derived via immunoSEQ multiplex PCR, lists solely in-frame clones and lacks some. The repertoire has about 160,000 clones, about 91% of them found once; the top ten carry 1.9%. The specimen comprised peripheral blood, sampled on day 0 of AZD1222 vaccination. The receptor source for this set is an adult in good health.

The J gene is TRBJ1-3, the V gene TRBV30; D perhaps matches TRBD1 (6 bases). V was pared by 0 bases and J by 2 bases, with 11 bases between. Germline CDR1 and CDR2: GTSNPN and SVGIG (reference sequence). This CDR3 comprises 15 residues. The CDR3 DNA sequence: TGTGCCTGGAGTGTAACAGGGAACCCTGGAAACACCATATATTTT. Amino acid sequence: CAWSVTGNPGNTIYF.

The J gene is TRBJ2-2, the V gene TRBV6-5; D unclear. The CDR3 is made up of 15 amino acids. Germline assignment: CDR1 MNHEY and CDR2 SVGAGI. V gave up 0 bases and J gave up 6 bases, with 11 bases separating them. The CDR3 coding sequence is TGTGCCAGCAGTTACTCGATTAAGGCCTCCGGGGAGCTGTTTTTT. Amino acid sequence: CASSYSIKASGELFF.

CDR3 nucleotide sequence: TGTGCCAGCAGCCAAGACGTTTCCTCGACGGTAAGCTCCTACGAGCAGTACTTC. This gives the protein CASSQDVSSTVSSYEQYF. The chain recombines TRBV14 with TRBJ2-7; D ambiguous. There are 18 residues in the CDR3. Germline CDR1 and CDR2: SGHDN and FVKESK. The germline V and J ends were trimmed by 0 bases and 0 bases, with 18 bases remaining between them.

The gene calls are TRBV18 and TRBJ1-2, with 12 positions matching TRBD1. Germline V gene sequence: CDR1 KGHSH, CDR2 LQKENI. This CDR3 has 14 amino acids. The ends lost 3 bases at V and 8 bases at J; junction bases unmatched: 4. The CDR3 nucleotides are TGTGCCAGCTCACCGGGACAGGGGGCGCCGGGCTACACCTTC. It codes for CASSPGQGAPGYTF.

The CDR3 DNA follows: TGCGCCAGCAGTGAGGGATTCGAGCAGTACTTC. Its protein is CASSEGFEQYF. This chain links TRBV10-1 with TRBJ2-7; D remains ambiguous. The CDR3 extends over 11 amino acids. The germline V gene has CDR1 WNHNN and CDR2 SYGVQD (reference sequence). V lost 2 bases, J lost 6 bases, and 5 bases lay in between.

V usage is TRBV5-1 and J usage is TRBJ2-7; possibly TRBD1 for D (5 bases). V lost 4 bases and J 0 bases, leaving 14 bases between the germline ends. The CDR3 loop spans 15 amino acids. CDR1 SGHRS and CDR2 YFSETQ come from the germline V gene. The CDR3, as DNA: TGCGCCAGCAGCCCCCAGGGCGGAAGCTCCTACGAGCAGTACTTC. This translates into CASSPQGGSSYEQYF.

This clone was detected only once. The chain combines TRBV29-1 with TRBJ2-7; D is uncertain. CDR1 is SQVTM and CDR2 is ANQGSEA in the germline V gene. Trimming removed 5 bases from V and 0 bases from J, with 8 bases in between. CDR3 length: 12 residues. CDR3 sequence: CSVRLGSYEQYF. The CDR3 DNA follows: TGCAGCGTTAGGCTGGGCTCCTACGAGCAGTACTTC.

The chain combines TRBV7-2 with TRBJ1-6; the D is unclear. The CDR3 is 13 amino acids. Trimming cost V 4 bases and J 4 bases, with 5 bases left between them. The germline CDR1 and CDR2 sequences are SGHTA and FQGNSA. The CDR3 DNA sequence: TGTGCCAGCAGCTCCTATTATAATTCACCCCTCCACTTT. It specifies CASSSYYNSPLHF.

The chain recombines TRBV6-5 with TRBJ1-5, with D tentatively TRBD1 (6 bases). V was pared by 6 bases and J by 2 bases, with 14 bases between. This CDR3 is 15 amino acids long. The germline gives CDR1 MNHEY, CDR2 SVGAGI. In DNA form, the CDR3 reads TGTGCCAGCAGGCTAACAGGGTTGGGCAATCAGCCCCAGCATTTT. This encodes CASRLTGLGNQPQHF.

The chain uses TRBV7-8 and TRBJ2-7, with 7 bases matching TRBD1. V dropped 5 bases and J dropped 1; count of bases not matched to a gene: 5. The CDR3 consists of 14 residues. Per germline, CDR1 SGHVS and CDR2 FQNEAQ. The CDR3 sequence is CASSPRDSSYEQYF. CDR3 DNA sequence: TGTGCCAGCAGCCCCCGGGACAGTTCCTACGAGCAGTACTTC.

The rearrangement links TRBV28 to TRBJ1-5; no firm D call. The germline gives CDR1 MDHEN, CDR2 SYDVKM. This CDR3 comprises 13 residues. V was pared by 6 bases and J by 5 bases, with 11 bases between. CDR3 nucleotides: TGTGCCAGCAGCCGAGGGCCGTATCAGCCCCAGCATTTT. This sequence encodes CASSRGPYQPQHF.

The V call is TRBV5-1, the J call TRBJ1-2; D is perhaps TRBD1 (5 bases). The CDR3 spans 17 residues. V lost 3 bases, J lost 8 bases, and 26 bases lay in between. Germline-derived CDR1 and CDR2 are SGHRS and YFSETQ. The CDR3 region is CASSWEPPGTAYRGYTF. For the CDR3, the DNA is TGCGCCAGCAGCTGGGAACCCCCCGGGACCGCCTATAGGGGCTACACCTTC.

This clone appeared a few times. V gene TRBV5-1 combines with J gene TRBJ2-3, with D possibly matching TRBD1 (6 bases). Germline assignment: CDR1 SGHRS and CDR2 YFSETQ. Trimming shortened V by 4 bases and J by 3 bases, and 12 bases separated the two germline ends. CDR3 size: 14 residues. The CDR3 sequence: CASSLQGRTDTQYF. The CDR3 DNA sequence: TGCGCCAGCAGCCTACAGGGTCGGACAGATACGCAGTATTTT.

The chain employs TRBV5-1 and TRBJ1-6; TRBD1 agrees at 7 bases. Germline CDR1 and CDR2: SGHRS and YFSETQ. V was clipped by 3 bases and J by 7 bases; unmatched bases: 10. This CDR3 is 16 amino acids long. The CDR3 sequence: CASSSQGEVRNSPLHF. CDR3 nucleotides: TGCGCCAGCAGCTCTCAGGGGGAGGTGAGGAATTCACCCCTCCACTTT.

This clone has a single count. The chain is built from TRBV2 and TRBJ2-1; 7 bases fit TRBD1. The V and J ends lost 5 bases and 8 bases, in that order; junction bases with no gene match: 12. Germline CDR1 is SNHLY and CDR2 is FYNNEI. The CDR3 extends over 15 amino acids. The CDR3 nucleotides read TGTGCCAGCAGTTCCGGGACAGCGGCGGGCGATGAGCAGTTCTTC. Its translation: CASSSGTAAGDEQFF.

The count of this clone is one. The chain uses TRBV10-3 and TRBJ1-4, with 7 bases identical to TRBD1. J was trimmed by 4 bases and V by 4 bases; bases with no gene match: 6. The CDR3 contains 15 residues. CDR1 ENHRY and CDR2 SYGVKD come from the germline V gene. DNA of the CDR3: TGTGCCATCAGTGCCCAGGGGGTGGGTAATGAAAAACTGTTTTTT. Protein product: CAISAQGVGNEKLFF.

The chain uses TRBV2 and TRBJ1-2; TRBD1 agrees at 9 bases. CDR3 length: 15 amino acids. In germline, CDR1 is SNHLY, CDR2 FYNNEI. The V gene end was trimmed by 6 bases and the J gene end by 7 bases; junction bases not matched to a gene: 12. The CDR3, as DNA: TGTGCCAGCAGACTTCGACTTACAGGGGGCGGTGGCTACACCTTC. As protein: CASRLRLTGGGGYTF.

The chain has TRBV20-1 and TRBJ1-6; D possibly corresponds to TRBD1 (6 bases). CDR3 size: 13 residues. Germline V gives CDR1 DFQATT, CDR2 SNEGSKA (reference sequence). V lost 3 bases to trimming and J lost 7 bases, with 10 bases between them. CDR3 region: CSASMDSNSPLHF. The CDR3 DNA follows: TGCAGTGCTAGTATGGACAGCAATTCACCCCTCCACTTT.

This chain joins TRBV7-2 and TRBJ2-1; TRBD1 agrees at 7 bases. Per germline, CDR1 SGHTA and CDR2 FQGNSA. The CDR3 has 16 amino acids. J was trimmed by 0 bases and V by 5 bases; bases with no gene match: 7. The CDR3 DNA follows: TGTGCCAGCAGCCGGGACAGTACCAACTCCTACAATGAGCAGTTCTTC. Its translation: CASSRDSTNSYNEQFF.

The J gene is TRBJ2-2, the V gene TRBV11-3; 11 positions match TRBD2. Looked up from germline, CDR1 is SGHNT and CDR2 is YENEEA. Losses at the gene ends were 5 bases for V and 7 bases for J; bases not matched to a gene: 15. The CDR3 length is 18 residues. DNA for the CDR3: TGTGCCAGCAGCCCAGGGGCGCTAGCGGGAGGTCGAGGCGGGGAGCTGTTTTTT. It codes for CASSPGALAGGRGGELFF.

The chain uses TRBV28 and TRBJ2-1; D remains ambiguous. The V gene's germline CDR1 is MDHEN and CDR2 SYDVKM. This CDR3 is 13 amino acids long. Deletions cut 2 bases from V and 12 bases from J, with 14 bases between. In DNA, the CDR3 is TGTGCCAGCAGTTTAGAGGTAGTGACTGGGCAGTTCTTC. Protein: CASSLEVVTGQFF.

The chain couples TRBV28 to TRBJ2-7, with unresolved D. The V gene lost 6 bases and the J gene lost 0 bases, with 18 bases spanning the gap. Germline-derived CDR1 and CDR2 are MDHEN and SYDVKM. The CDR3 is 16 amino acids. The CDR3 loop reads CASSPRGRFYSYEQYF. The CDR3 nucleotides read TGTGCCAGCAGCCCCCGCGGCAGATTTTACTCCTACGAGCAGTACTTC.

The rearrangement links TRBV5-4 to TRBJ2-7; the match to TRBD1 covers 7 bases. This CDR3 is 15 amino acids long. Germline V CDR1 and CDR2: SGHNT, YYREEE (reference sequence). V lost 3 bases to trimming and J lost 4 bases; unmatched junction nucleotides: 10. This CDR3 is CASSSQGVERYEQYF. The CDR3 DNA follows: TGTGCCAGCAGCTCCCAGGGGGTGGAGCGGTACGAGCAGTACTTC.

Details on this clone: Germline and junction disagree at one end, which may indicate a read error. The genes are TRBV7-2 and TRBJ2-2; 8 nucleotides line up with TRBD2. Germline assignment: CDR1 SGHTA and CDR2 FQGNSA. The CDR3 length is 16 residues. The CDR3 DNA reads TGTGCCAGCACCTTACTAGCGGCGATGAACACCGGGGAGCTGTTTTTT. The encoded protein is CASTLLAAMNTGELFF.

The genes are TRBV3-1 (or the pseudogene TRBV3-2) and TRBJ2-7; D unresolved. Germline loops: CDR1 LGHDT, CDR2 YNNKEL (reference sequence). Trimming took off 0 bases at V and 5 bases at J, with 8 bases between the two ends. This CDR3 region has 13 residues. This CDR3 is CASSQDSRDEQYF. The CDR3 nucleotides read TGTGCCAGCAGCCAAGATTCCCGCGACGAGCAGTACTTC.

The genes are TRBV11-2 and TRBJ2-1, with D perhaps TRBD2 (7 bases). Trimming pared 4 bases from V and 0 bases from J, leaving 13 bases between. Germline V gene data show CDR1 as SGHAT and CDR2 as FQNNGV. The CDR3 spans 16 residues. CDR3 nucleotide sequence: TGTGCCAGCAGCTCTCCGGCGGGGGCCTCCTACAATGAGCAGTTCTTC. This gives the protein CASSSPAGASYNEQFF. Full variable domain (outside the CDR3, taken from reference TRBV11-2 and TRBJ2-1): EAGVAQSPRYKIIEKRQSVAFWCNPISGHATLYWYQQILGQGPKLLIQFQNNGVVDDSQLPKDRFSAERLKGVDSTLKIQPAKLEDSAVYLCASSSPAGASYNEQFFGPGTRLTVL.